A selection of T cell receptor beta chains follows, all from one sample in a study of response to subunit inactivated influenza vaccine. TCRdb reprocessed the RT-PCR reads via MiXCR and lists one record per CDR3 protein. The sample lists roughly 780,000 distinct CDR3 sequences; roughly 18% were seen once. Material: PBMCs from blood, obtained 5 days after vaccination. These receptors were collected from a man aged 50-60 years who received an inactivated influenza vaccine. The CDR3 runs from the conserved cysteine through the conserved F or W. A D gene is named only where the DNA matches it firmly. Size is stated for part of the rows, as once, few or many counts, or as a class when the clone is expanded.

J,D,size,V,DNA,CDR3
TRBJ1-5,-,-,TRBV5-8,TGTGCCAGCAGCCCCGGAAGCAGGGGTCCAGGTCAGCCCCAGCATTTT,CASSPGSRGPGQPQHF
TRBJ1-1,-,few,TRBV20-1,TGCAGTGCTAGCAGTCGGGGCCCTAAGACTGAAGCTTTCTTT,CSASSRGPKTEAFF
TRBJ2-1,-,few,TRBV6-5,TGTGCCAGCAGTTTAGGGGGGGACTTAGGCTACCGTGAGCAGTTCTTC,CASSLGGDLGYREQFF
TRBJ1-1,-,few,TRBV18,TGTGCCAGCTCCGAAGGTGGTATAAGAGACACTGAAGCTTTCTTT,CASSEGGIRDTEAFF
TRBJ2-7,TRBD2,few,TRBV12-3/TRBV12-4,TGTGCCAGCAGCAGCCTGACTAGCGGCTACGAGCAGTACTTC,CASSSLTSGYEQYF
TRBJ2-5,-,-,TRBV12-3/TRBV12-4,TGTGCCAGCAGGGCACAGGGACGGGAGACCCAGTACTTC,CASRAQGRETQYF
TRBJ2-5,-,many,TRBV29-1,TGCAGCGTCGAGGGACAAGAGACCCAGTACTTC,CSVEGQETQYF
TRBJ2-6,-,few,TRBV16,TGTGCCAGCAGCCAGTTTCGGAGTTCTGGGGCCAACGTCCTGACTTTC,CASSQFRSSGANVLTF
TRBJ2-4,-,few,TRBV20-1,TGCAGTGCTAGAGATAGACTAGACCACTACATTCAGTACTTC,CSARDRLDHYIQYF
TRBJ2-1,-,few,TRBV20-1,TGCAGTGCTAAGCAGGGGTTAGGGAATGAGCAGTTCTTC,CSAKQGLGNEQFF
TRBJ1-6,-,-,TRBV12-3/TRBV12-4,TGTGCCAGCAATCGGGGGGGGCGCTTGAATTCACCCCTCCACTTT,CASNRGGRLNSPLHF
TRBJ2-2,-,-,TRBV14,TGTGCCAGCCTTAAGGGGGGCACCGGGGAGCTGTTTTTT,CASLKGGTGELFF
TRBJ1-2,TRBD1,-,TRBV3-1,TGTGCCAGCAGCCAAGAAAGGGGGCACGTTATTAACTATGGCTACACCTTC,CASSQERGHVINYGYTF
TRBJ2-7,TRBD1,few,TRBV5-1,TGCGCCAGCAGCCTAACCGGGACAGGGATATACGAGCAGTACTTC,CASSLTGTGIYEQYF
TRBJ2-5,-,-,TRBV27,TGTGCCAGCAGTCAGCGGTACCAAGAGACCCAGTACTTC,CASSQRYQETQYF
TRBJ2-2,TRBD1,few,TRBV29-1,TGCAGCGTAAAAGGGACAGGCATGAACACCGGGGAGCTGTTTTTT,CSVKGTGMNTGELFF
TRBJ2-7,-,-,TRBV15,TGTGCCACCAGCAGAGACCCAGGGGTCTCCTACGAGCAGTACTTC,CATSRDPGVSYEQYF
TRBJ2-7,-,many,TRBV12-3/TRBV12-4,-,CASSSSTGHEQYF
TRBJ2-7,-,few,TRBV29-1,TGCAGCGTTTATACTTACTCCTACGAGCAGTACTTC,CSVYTYSYEQYF
TRBJ2-1,TRBD2,many,TRBV6-5,TGTGCCAGCAGTTACACTAGCGACAATGAGCAGTTCTTC,CASSYTSDNEQFF
TRBJ2-7,TRBD1,many,TRBV9,TGTGCCAGCAGCGTAGTTCCGACAGGGGGTCGGGAGCAGTACTTC,CASSVVPTGGREQYF
TRBJ1-4,-,few,TRBV6-1,TGTGCCAGCAGCACGGGGTCTAATGAAAAACTGTTTTTT,CASSTGSNEKLFF
TRBJ2-1,TRBD2,few,TRBV11-2,TGTGCCAGCAGCTTCGACAGATCCCGACTAGCGGGAGGGGGCAATGAGCAGTTCTTC,CASSFDRSRLAGGGNEQFF
TRBJ1-5,TRBD1,-,TRBV6-4,TGTGCCAGCAGAGCCGGACAGGTTAATCAGCCCCAGCATTTT,CASRAGQVNQPQHF
TRBJ2-1,-,-,TRBV24-1,TGTGCCACCAGTGATTCAGGGCCCTCCATCTACAATGAGCAGTTCTTC,CATSDSGPSIYNEQFF
TRBJ2-5,-,-,TRBV20-1,TGCAGTGCTAACACCGACGCGGGACAGCAAGAGACCCAGTACTTC,CSANTDAGQQETQYF
TRBJ2-3,-,many,TRBV12-3/TRBV12-4,TGTGCCAGCAGTATACCGACTAGCACAGATACGCAGTATTTT,CASSIPTSTDTQYF
TRBJ1-6,TRBD1,-,TRBV12-3/TRBV12-4,TGTGCCAGCAGTTTACAGGGGGTCAATTCACCCCTCCACTTT,CASSLQGVNSPLHF
TRBJ2-5,-,-,TRBV4-2,TGTGCCAGCAGCTCGCAAGAACAAGAGACCCAGTACTTC,CASSSQEQETQYF
TRBJ1-2,TRBD1,few,TRBV5-5,TGTGCCAGCAGCTCGGGACAGGATCCTACAACTAACTATGGCTACACCTTC,CASSSGQDPTTNYGYTF
TRBJ2-1,-,few,TRBV7-6,TGTGCCAGCAGCCCCCGCAGCTATTGGGACTGGAAGAACAATGAGCAGTTCTTC,CASSPRSYWDWKNNEQFF
TRBJ2-7,-,-,TRBV7-2,TGTGCCAGCAGCTCCACCCCATCATACGAGCAGTACTTC,CASSSTPSYEQYF
TRBJ2-6,TRBD1,-,TRBV20-1,TGCAGTGCTATAGACCGGACAGGGGCTGGGGCCAACGTCCTGACTTTC,CSAIDRTGAGANVLTF
TRBJ2-3,-,few,TRBV27,TGTGCCAGCAGTTTAATCTCAAGGGTTAAGGGCACAGATACGCAGTATTTT,CASSLISRVKGTDTQYF
TRBJ2-3,-,few,TRBV20-1,TGCAGTGCTAGAGTTTGGGGAGATACGCAGTATTTT,CSARVWGDTQYF
TRBJ1-2,TRBD1,few,TRBV25-1,TGTGCCAGCAGTGAATCCGGACAGGTTGGGTATGGCTACACCTTC,CASSESGQVGYGYTF
TRBJ2-7,-,few,TRBV4-1,TGCGCCAGCAGCCCTCAGGGATACTACGAGCAGTACTTC,CASSPQGYYEQYF
TRBJ2-3,TRBD2,many,TRBV12-3/TRBV12-4,TGTGCCAGCAGGACTAGCGGGAGCACAGATACGCAGTATTTT,CASRTSGSTDTQYF
TRBJ2-3,TRBD1,-,TRBV10-3,TGTGCCATCAGTCCGGGACAGGGGAGTACAGATACGCAGTATTTT,CAISPGQGSTDTQYF
TRBJ2-1,-,-,TRBV24-1,TGTGCCACCAGTGATCCTCACAATTCTCAGGGGCGCAGGTACAATGAGCAGTTCTTC,CATSDPHNSQGRRYNEQFF
TRBJ2-1,-,few,TRBV4-3,TGCGCCAGCAGCCAAGTAAATCGACAGTTCGCCTATGAGCAGTTCTTC,CASSQVNRQFAYEQFF
TRBJ2-7,-,many,TRBV27,TGTGCCAGCTGGACCCTAGCTCCTCGGGGGATGGACGAGCAGTACTTC,CASWTLAPRGMDEQYF
TRBJ2-2,-,-,TRBV18,TGTGCCAGCTCACCACAACTACAGAACACCGGGGAGCTGTTTTTT,CASSPQLQNTGELFF
TRBJ1-2,-,few,TRBV29-1,TGCAGCGCCACACCAATAGGGTTAAGTGGCTACACCTTC,CSATPIGLSGYTF
TRBJ2-1,TRBD2,-,TRBV7-4,TGTGCCAACCTGACTAGCGGGACCCTTAATGAGCAGTTCTTC,CANLTSGTLNEQFF
TRBJ2-7,-,-,TRBV10-2,TGCGCCAGCAGTGCTAGACAGGTCGACGAGCAGTACTTC,CASSARQVDEQYF
TRBJ2-5,-,-,TRBV7-2,TGTGCCAGCAGCAAGGGCCCAGGCCAAGAGACCCAGTACTTC,CASSKGPGQETQYF
TRBJ2-2,-,-,TRBV5-1,TGCGCCAGCAGCTTGAAGGGCAGCTACACCGGGGAGCTGTTTTTT,CASSLKGSYTGELFF
TRBJ2-6,-,once,TRBV3-1,TGTGCCAGCAGCCAAGAGGCATCTGGGGCCAACGTCCTGACTTTC,CASSQEASGANVLTF
TRBJ2-1,TRBD2,-,TRBV7-6,TGTGCCAGCAGCATATTAGCGGGTCCCCTCTACAATGAGCAGTTCTTC,CASSILAGPLYNEQFF